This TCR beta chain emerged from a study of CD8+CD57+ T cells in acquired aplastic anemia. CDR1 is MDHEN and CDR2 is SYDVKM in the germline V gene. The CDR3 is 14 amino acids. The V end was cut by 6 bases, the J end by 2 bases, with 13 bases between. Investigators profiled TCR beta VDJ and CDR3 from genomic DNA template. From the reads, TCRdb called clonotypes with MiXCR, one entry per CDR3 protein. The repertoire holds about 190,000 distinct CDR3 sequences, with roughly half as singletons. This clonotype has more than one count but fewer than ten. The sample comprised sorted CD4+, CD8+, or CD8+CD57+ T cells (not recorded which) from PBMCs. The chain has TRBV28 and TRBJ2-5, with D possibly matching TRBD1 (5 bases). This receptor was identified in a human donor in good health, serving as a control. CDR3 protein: CASRTAVLQETQYF. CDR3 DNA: TGTGCCAGCAGGACAGCTGTCTTACAAGAGACCCAGTACTTC.